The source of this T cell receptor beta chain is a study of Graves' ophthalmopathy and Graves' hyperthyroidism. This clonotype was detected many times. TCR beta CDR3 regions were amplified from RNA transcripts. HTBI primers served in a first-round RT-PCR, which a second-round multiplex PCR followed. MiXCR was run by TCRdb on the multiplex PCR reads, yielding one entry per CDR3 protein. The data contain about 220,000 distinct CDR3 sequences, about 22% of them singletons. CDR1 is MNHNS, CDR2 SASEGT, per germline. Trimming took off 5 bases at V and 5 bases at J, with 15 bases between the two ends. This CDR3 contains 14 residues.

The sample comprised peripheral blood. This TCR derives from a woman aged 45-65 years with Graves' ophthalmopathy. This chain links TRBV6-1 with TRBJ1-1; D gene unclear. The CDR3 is CASSPRAGTTEAFF. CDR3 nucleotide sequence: TGTGCCAGCAGTCCCCGGGCGGGAACAACTGAAGCTTTCTTT.